These 18 T cell receptor beta chains were sequenced from one sample in a study of OX40 agonist ivuxolimab in advanced cancers. Profiled with immunoSEQ multiplex PCR; TCRdb holds only in-frame clones, not every one. The table includes 45,000 to 55,000 clones, around 88% detected once. This specimen consisted of CD4+ or CD8+ T cells sorted from blood, obtained in a trial of the OX40 agonist ivuxolimab. The receptor source for this set is an adult with an advanced solid tumor such as melanoma, head and neck, liver or kidney cancer.

This chain uses TRBV30 with TRBJ1-2, with TRBD1 identical over 8 bases. Unmatched junction bases numbered 7, after V lost 1 base and J lost 0 bases. Germline values: CDR1 GTSNPN, CDR2 SVGIG (reference sequence). The CDR3 length is 16 residues. DNA of the CDR3: TGTGCCTGGAGTGCCATATGGACAGGGACTAACTATGGCTACACCTTC. It codes for CAWSAIWTGTNYGYTF.

V gene TRBV7-6 combines with J gene TRBJ2-5; 9 bases align to TRBD2. Germline-derived CDR1 and CDR2 are SGHVS and FNYEAQ. This CDR3 is built from 14 residues. The junction had 4 bases not matched to a gene; V was cut back by 4 bases and J by 4 bases. The CDR3 is CASSSSAGGETQYF. The CDR3 region has the DNA TGTGCCAGCAGCTCTTCAGCGGGAGGAGAGACCCAGTACTTC.

This clone was found once. The V and J genes are TRBV5-1 and TRBJ1-1; D gene ambiguous. Germline CDR1 reads SGHRS; CDR2 reads YFSETQ. The V end lost 8 bases, the J end lost 0 bases, and 11 bases lay between the germline ends. CDR3 length equals 13 residues. The CDR3 nucleotides read TGCGCCAGTAACGGGCAGATGAACACTGAAGCTTTCTTT. Protein product: CASNGQMNTEAFF.

The chain uses TRBV5-1 and TRBJ2-1, with TRBD2 matching over 10 bases. J gave up 8 bases and V 0 bases, and 8 bases lay outside the gene matches. CDR1 SGHRS and CDR2 YFSETQ come from the germline V gene. The CDR3 covers 16 residues. The CDR3 reads CASSLELAGGNDEQFF. The CDR3 DNA reads as TGCGCCAGCAGCTTGGAGTTAGCGGGAGGTAACGATGAGCAGTTCTTC.

This clone was counted a single time. The chain recombines TRBV7-2 with TRBJ2-4; 7 bases map to TRBD1. The CDR3 length is 16 residues. CDR1 is SGHTA and CDR2 is FQGNSA in the germline V gene. V dropped 5 bases and J dropped 4; count of bases not matched to a gene: 11. The CDR3 region is CASSAQAQGEKNIQYF. CDR3 DNA: TGTGCCAGCAGCGCGCAGGCGCAGGGGGAAAAAAACATTCAGTACTTC.

This clone was found once. The CDR3 DNA sequence: TGTGCCAGCAGTCATCTAGCGGGATTCTACAATGAGCAGTTCTTC. This encodes CASSHLAGFYNEQFF. V usage is TRBV7-9 and J usage is TRBJ2-1; 9 bases map to TRBD2. Losses at the gene ends were 6 bases for V and 3 bases for J; bases not matched to a gene: 6. Looked up from germline, CDR1 is SEHNR and CDR2 is FQNEAQ (reference sequence). This CDR3 comprises 15 residues.

The CDR3 protein is CASSLGTGFGQPQHF. CDR3 bases: TGTGCCAGCAGCTTAGGGACAGGGTTTGGTCAGCCCCAGCATTTT. The chain uses TRBV7-9 and TRBJ1-5; TRBD1 matches 8 bases. The trim removed 1 base at V and 6 bases at J, leaving 5 bases unmatched. This CDR3 is 15 amino acids long. CDR1 is SEHNR, CDR2 FQNEAQ, per germline (reference sequence). The full variable domain, its missing parts supplied by reference TRBV7-9 and TRBJ1-5, is DTGVSQNPRHKITKRGQNVTFRCDPISEHNRLYWYRQTLGQGPEFLTYFQNEAQLEKSRLLSDRFSAERPKGSFSTLEIQRTEQGDSAMYLCASSLGTGFGQPQHFGDGTRLSIL.

The chain recombines TRBV11-3 with TRBJ2-6; D is perhaps TRBD1 or TRBD2 (5 bases each). Germline-derived CDR1 and CDR2 are SGHNT and YENEEA. V lost 5 bases, J lost 0 bases, and 14 bases lay in between. The CDR3 runs 17 residues. In DNA, the CDR3 is TGTGCCAGCAGCCCGGGTGAGGGGTTCTCTGGGGCCAACGTCCTGACTTTC. Translation: CASSPGEGFSGANVLTF.

In this sample, this clone turned up a few times. The chain uses TRBV10-3 and TRBJ1-5; 10 bases line up with TRBD1. This CDR3 region has 14 residues. V shed 6 bases, J shed 4 bases, and the junction held 3 bases outside the gene matches. Germline V gene data show CDR1 as ENHRY and CDR2 as SYGVKD. CDR3 nucleotide sequence: TGTGCCATCAGGGGGACAGGGGATAATCAGCCCCAGCATTTT. It codes for CAIRGTGDNQPQHF.

V is TRBV5-1 and J is TRBJ2-1; 9 bases fit TRBD2. This CDR3 comprises 16 residues. The V segment lost 5 bases and the J segment 2 bases; nucleotides outside the gene matches: 8. Germline assignment: CDR1 SGHRS and CDR2 YFSETQ. CDR3 region: CASRQLAGTTYNEQFF. The CDR3 DNA sequence: TGCGCCAGCAGACAACTAGCGGGCACAACCTACAATGAGCAGTTCTTC.

This chain links TRBV2 with TRBJ1-1; TRBD1 is a possible D gene (6 bases). V was clipped by 6 bases and J by 8 bases, with 19 bases between them. Germline V CDR1 and CDR2: SNHLY, FYNNEI. There are 14 residues in the CDR3. CDR3 sequence (DNA): TGTGCCAGCAGCCCCAGCCGGACAGCGAGAGAAGCTTTCTTT. Amino acid sequence: CASSPSRTAREAFF.

This clone has only a few counts. Here the CDR3 reads CASSLGLDRPYEQYF. The CDR3, as DNA: TGTGCCAGCAGCTTAGGCCTGGACAGGCCCTACGAGCAGTACTTC. The rearrangement uses TRBV13 and TRBJ2-7, with 7 bases lining up with TRBD1. This CDR3 contains 15 residues. Trimming cost V 0 bases and J 2 bases; bases outside gene matches: 4. CDR1 and CDR2 from the germline V gene are PRHDT and FYEKMQ (reference sequence).

This rearrangement joins TRBV7-9 to TRBJ2-4, with D perhaps matching TRBD2 (5 bases). Germline loops: CDR1 SEHNR, CDR2 FQNEAQ (reference sequence). CDR3 size: 13 residues. Between the trimmed V and J ends, which lost 1 base and 7 bases, there was a span of 8 bases. The CDR3 is CASSLGTLNIQYF. In DNA, the CDR3 is TGTGCCAGCAGCTTAGGGACTCTTAACATTCAGTACTTC.

The chain recombines TRBV7-9 with TRBJ2-5; D not certain. The tail of the sequence fits TRBJ2-7 better, so the J call may be wrong. The length of the CDR3 is 12 residues. The germline CDR1 and CDR2 sequences are SEHNR and FQNEAQ (reference sequence). CDR3 loop: CASSSQVYEQYF. CDR3 DNA sequence: TGTGCCAGCAGCTCTCAAGTGTACGAGCAGTACTTC.

The rearrangement uses TRBV10-1 and TRBJ2-7; D remains unclear. This CDR3 is built from 14 residues. CDR1 is WNHNN and CDR2 is SYGVQD in the germline V gene (reference sequence). The V end lost 2 bases, the J end lost 3 bases, and 11 bases lay between the germline ends. CDR3 sequence: CASSEGRNLYEQYF. The CDR3 DNA reads as TGCGCCAGCAGTGAGGGCCGAAACCTCTACGAGCAGTACTTC.

CDR3 region: CASSLAPGLEGEQFF. The CDR3 DNA reads as TGCGCCAGCAGCTTGGCTCCGGGACTAGAGGGCGAGCAGTTCTTC. The chain couples TRBV5-1 to TRBJ2-1; the match to TRBD2 covers 8 bases. The J segment lost 10 bases and the V segment lost 0 bases, leaving 9 bases of the junction unmatched. This CDR3 is built from 15 residues. Germline lookup yields CDR1 SGHRS and CDR2 YFSETQ.

J is TRBJ2-7 and V is TRBV19, with D tentatively TRBD1 (5 bases). This CDR3 has 13 residues. The germline gives CDR1 LNHDA, CDR2 SQIVND (reference sequence). With 3 bases removed from V and 3 bases from J, the gap between germline ends came to 9 bases. CDR3 sequence reads: CASSMDTGYEQYF. The CDR3 nucleotides are TGTGCCAGTAGTATGGATACAGGCTACGAGCAGTACTTC.

This clone appeared a few times. V gene TRBV27 combines with J gene TRBJ2-1; D possibly corresponds to TRBD2 (6 bases). The germline V and J ends were trimmed by 4 bases and 9 bases, with 13 bases remaining between them. Germline CDR1 is MNHEY and CDR2 is SMNVEV (reference sequence). The CDR3 has 13 residues. DNA for the CDR3: TGTGCCAGCAGTTCCCGGAGGGGCGGTGAGCAGTTCTTC. It codes for CASSSRRGGEQFF.